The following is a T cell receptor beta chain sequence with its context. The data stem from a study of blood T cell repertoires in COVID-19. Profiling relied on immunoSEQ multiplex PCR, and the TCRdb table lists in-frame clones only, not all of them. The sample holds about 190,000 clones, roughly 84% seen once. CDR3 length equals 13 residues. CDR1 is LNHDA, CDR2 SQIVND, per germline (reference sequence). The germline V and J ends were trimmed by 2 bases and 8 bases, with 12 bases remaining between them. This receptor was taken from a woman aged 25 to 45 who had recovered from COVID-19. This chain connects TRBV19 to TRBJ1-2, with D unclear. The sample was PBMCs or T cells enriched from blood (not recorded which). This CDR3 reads CASSIMEGTGYTF. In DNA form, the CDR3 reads TGTGCCAGTAGTATAATGGAGGGAACGGGCTACACCTTC.